This is a list of T cell receptor beta chains from one sample in a study of T cell clones after liver transplantation. Assay used: immunoSEQ multiplex PCR; TCRdb lists only in-frame clones, some missing. The sample includes around 110,000 clones, approximately 90% of them seen just once. Sample: CD4+ T cells from blood, taken 12 months after liver transplant. The receptors were gathered from a human patient who received a liver transplant. Some T cells may possibly be graft donor cells. CDR3s include the opening cysteine and the closing phenylalanine or tryptophan. D genes are given only for firm matches. Not every row has a clone size; where given, it reads once, few, many or a size class.

TRBV19	TRBD1	NA	TRBJ2-7	CASSIAQDRSHEQYF	TGTGCCAGTAGTATAGCCCAGGACAGGAGTCACGAGCAGTACTTC
TRBV28	NA	NA	TRBJ2-7	CASSPLPSLGIYEQYF	TGTGCCAGCAGTCCCCTCCCAAGTCTGGGAATCTACGAGCAGTACTTC
TRBV28	NA	NA	TRBJ1-3	CASSRRNSGNTIYF	TGTGCCAGCAGTAGACGGAACTCTGGAAACACCATATATTTT
TRBV23-1	NA	NA	TRBJ1-5	CASKGGGNQPQHF	TGCGCCAGCAAAGGGGGGGGGAATCAGCCCCAGCATTTT
TRBV4-3	TRBD2	NA	TRBJ2-7	CASSQDREAGPTYEQYF	TGCGCCAGCAGCCAAGATCGGGAGGCGGGTCCAACCTACGAGCAGTACTTC
TRBV5-8	NA	NA	TRBJ1-5	CASSLYISNQPQHF	TGTGCCAGCAGCTTATACATAAGCAATCAGCCCCAGCATTTT
TRBV6-4	TRBD2	NA	TRBJ2-1	CASSALAGEAYNEQFF	TGTGCCAGCAGCGCCTTAGCGGGAGAGGCCTACAATGAGCAGTTCTTC
TRBV19	TRBD1	few	TRBJ2-1	CASSRDRGVDEQFF	TGTGCCAGTAGTCGGGACAGGGGTGTCGATGAGCAGTTCTTC
TRBV18	NA	NA	TRBJ2-7	CASSPWTYEQYF	TGTGCCAGCTCACCGTGGACCTACGAGCAGTACTTC
TRBV11-3	TRBD2	NA	TRBJ2-7	CASSPLAGGYSYEQYF	TGTGCCAGCAGCCCCCTAGCGGGAGGCTATTCCTACGAGCAGTACTTC
TRBV27	NA	NA	TRBJ1-4	CATQTVGNEKLFF	TGTGCCACACAGACGGTGGGGAATGAAAAACTGTTTTTT
TRBV5-1	TRBD2	NA	TRBJ2-7	CASSLVALRDSGITIEQYF	TGCGCCAGCAGCTTGGTTGCCCTTCGGGATAGCGGGATAACCATAGAGCAGTACTTC
TRBV7-3	TRBD1	NA	TRBJ1-2	CASSRGQGSYGYTF	TGTGCCAGCAGCCGCGGACAGGGTTCATATGGCTACACCTTC
TRBV7-2	NA	NA	TRBJ2-3	CASSLVGGSGPDTQYF	TGTGCCAGCAGCTTAGTTGGAGGCTCGGGTCCAGATACGCAGTATTTT
TRBV7-2	TRBD2	NA	TRBJ2-3	CASSALPRTSGTYTDTQYF	TGTGCCAGCAGCGCTTTGCCCCGGACTAGCGGGACCTACACAGATACGCAGTATTTT
TRBV27	TRBD2	NA	TRBJ2-3	CASRCPPASGRATDTQYF	TGTGCCAGCAGATGCCCGCCAGCTAGCGGGAGGGCGACAGATACGCAGTATTTT
TRBV13	NA	NA	TRBJ2-3	CASSLGDTSTDTQYF	TGTGCCAGCAGCTTAGGGGACACTAGCACAGATACGCAGTATTTT
TRBV18	NA	NA	TRBJ1-5	CASSPQNSNQPQHF	TGTGCCAGCTCACCACAAAATAGCAATCAGCCCCAGCATTTT
TRBV28	NA	NA	TRBJ1-4	CASSLRPPRKLFF	TGTGCCAGCAGTTTAAGGCCCCCGAGAAAACTGTTTTTT
TRBV28	NA	NA	TRBJ2-5	CASSLTGRGWETQYF	TGTGCCAGCAGTTTAACCGGCAGGGGCTGGGAGACCCAGTACTTC
TRBV5-1	TRBD2	NA	TRBJ2-1	CASSLGVSGINEQFF	TGCGCCAGCAGCTTGGGTGTTAGCGGGATAAATGAGCAGTTCTTC
TRBV5-1	TRBD2	NA	TRBJ2-2	CASSDTSGSGELFF	TGCGCCAGCAGCGACACTAGCGGGAGTGGGGAGCTGTTTTTT
TRBV5-1	NA	once	TRBJ2-1	CASSLEESEQFF	TGCGCCAGCAGCTTGGAGGAATCGGAGCAGTTCTTC
TRBV7-2	NA	NA	TRBJ2-1	CASSLAAVNEQFF	TGTGCCAGCAGCTTAGCCGCTGTCAATGAGCAGTTCTTC
TRBV18	NA	NA	TRBJ2-3	CASSRTDTQYF	TGTGCCAGCTCACGGACAGATACGCAGTATTTT
TRBV7-9	NA	NA	TRBJ2-2	CASSRTRGLSHNTGELFF	TGTGCCAGCAGCCGGACACGTGGACTGTCCCACAACACCGGGGAGCTGTTTTTT
TRBV2	NA	NA	TRBJ2-1	CASRPGSGEQFF	TGTGCCAGCAGACCGGGGTCAGGCGAGCAGTTCTTC
TRBV6-5	NA	NA	TRBJ2-1	CASSRQGEQFF	TGTGCCAGCAGTAGGCAGGGGGAGCAGTTCTTC
TRBV28	NA	NA	TRBJ2-5	CASSATRTFTETQYF	TGTGCCAGCAGTGCCACACGGACTTTTACGGAGACCCAGTACTTC
TRBV18	TRBD1	NA	TRBJ1-4	CASSRTGGREKLFF	TGTGCCAGCTCCCGGACAGGGGGTCGAGAAAAACTGTTTTTT
TRBV6-6	NA	NA	TRBJ2-1	CASSYTAAYNEQFF	TGTGCCAGCAGTTACACTGCAGCCTACAATGAGCAGTTCTTC
TRBV5-1	NA	once	TRBJ2-1	CASSQAWVGGSFNNEQFF	TGCGCCAGCAGCCAGGCGTGGGTTGGAGGGTCCTTCAACAATGAGCAGTTCTTC
TRBV9	TRBD1	NA	TRBJ2-3	CASNVGQGETDTQYF	TGTGCCAGCAACGTGGGACAGGGCGAAACAGATACGCAGTATTTT
TRBV7-9	NA	NA	TRBJ1-1	CASSLGQVDTEAFF	TGTGCCAGCAGCTTAGGGCAGGTGGACACTGAAGCTTTCTTT
TRBV5-1	TRBD2	few	TRBJ2-7	CASSLGREYEQYF	TGCGCCAGCAGCTTGGGGCGGGAGTACGAGCAGTACTTC
TRBV4-1	NA	once	TRBJ2-3	CASSQGVTAGDTQYF	TGCGCCAGCAGCCAAGGGGTCACCGCGGGAGATACGCAGTATTTT
TRBV28	NA	few	TRBJ1-2	CASRSTPTDMSYGYTF	TGTGCCAGCAGATCCACCCCTACGGACATGAGCTATGGCTACACCTTC
TRBV2	NA	once	TRBJ2-4	CASKKETGRDIQYF	TGTGCCAGCAAAAAGGAGACAGGGAGGGACATTCAGTACTTC
TRBV25-1	NA	few	TRBJ1-5	CASSSTGNQPQHF	TGTGCCAGCAGTTCCACGGGCAATCAGCCCCAGCATTTT
TRBV7-2	NA	NA	TRBJ2-7	CASSFVLGLDEQYF	TGTGCCAGCAGCTTTGTTTTAGGGTTGGACGAGCAGTACTTC
TRBV11-2	TRBD1	NA	TRBJ2-3	CASSPGTGGGRTDTQYF	TGTGCCAGCAGCCCAGGGACAGGGGGTGGCAGGACAGATACGCAGTATTTT
TRBV19	TRBD1	NA	TRBJ2-6	CASSSAGGARSGANVLTF	TGTGCCAGTAGTTCCGCAGGGGGCGCAAGGTCTGGGGCCAACGTCCTGACTTTC
TRBV4-3	TRBD2	NA	TRBJ2-3	CASSQDASGGVPSTQYF	TGCGCCAGCAGCCAAGATGCTAGCGGAGGGGTTCCGTCGACGCAGTATTTT
TRBV2	NA	NA	TRBJ2-6	CATRERHDPLGVLTF	TGTGCCACCAGAGAGAGACACGACCCTCTGGGAGTCCTGACTTTC
TRBV7-6	NA	NA	TRBJ2-3	CASSLIPFGTADTQYF	TGTGCCAGCAGCCTGATCCCTTTCGGTACAGCGGATACGCAGTATTTT
TRBV19	NA	NA	TRBJ2-6	CASSIDRLRSGANVLTF	TGTGCCAGTAGTATCGACAGGCTCAGGTCCGGGGCCAACGTCCTGACTTTC